The 29 T cell receptor beta chains presented below share a single source sample, sequenced in a study of chemoradiotherapy in HPV16-positive cancers. Profiling relied on immunoSEQ multiplex PCR, and the TCRdb table lists in-frame clones only, not all of them. Of some 30,000 clones listed, over 65% are singletons. Material: blood, obtained from a patient who underwent chemoradiotherapy. These receptors all come from a human donor with HPV-associated anogenital cancer.

The chain carries TRBV7-9 and TRBJ2-7; 11 positions match TRBD2. The germline CDR1 and CDR2 sequences are SEHNR and FQNEAQ (reference sequence). Germline trimming cut 3 bases from V and 4 bases from J; bases unmatched to any gene: 2. The CDR3 loop spans 14 amino acids. CDR3 nucleotides: TGTGCCAGCAGCTTCGCTAGCGGGGGGTACGAGCAGTACTTC. Amino acid sequence: CASSFASGGYEQYF.

This clone was observed a single time. The germline gene is not matched at one end of the junction; a read error may be the cause. This sequence joins TRBV6-1 and TRBJ1-5, with 7 bases identical to TRBD1. The CDR3 has 15 residues. Germline values: CDR1 MNHNS, CDR2 SASEGT. The CDR3 region has the DNA TGTGCCAGCAGTCCACAGGGGAATAGCAATCAGCCCCAGCGTTTT. Residues: CASSPQGNSNQPQRF.

The chain joins TRBV30 to TRBJ1-2, with TRBD1 matching over 8 bases. The CDR3 loop spans 13 amino acids. Germline CDR1 reads GTSNPN; CDR2 reads SVGIG (reference sequence). V shed 7 bases and J 0 bases; nucleotides not matched to a gene: 4. The CDR3 reads CASDRATNYGYTF. In nucleotides, the CDR3 is TGTGCCTCGGACAGGGCGACTAACTATGGCTACACCTTC.

CDR3 amino acids: CASSLVAGVVGNTGELFF. CDR3 DNA: TGTGCCAGCAGCTTAGTGGCAGGGGTGGTTGGGAACACCGGGGAGCTGTTTTTT. The chain joins TRBV7-2 to TRBJ2-2, with a weak D call TRBD1 (6 bases). The germline CDR1 and CDR2 sequences are SGHTA and FQGNSA. With 1 base removed from V and 1 base from J, the gap between germline ends came to 16 bases. This CDR3 is 18 amino acids long.

Worth noting for this clone: The CDR3 does not close with the conserved phenylalanine or tryptophan, likely indicating a read error. No DNA is shown, since the ends of the CDR3 on it are uncertain; the CDR3 is the one TCRdb lists. The V gene is TRBV6-1, the J gene TRBJ2-7; the table assigns TRBD2, which was not confirmed against the DNA. The CDR3 contains 14 residues when both ends are counted. Germline V gene lookup returns CDR1 MNHNS and CDR2 SASEGT. CDR3: CASSVSTSGGGLWL.

The V call is TRBV30, the J call TRBJ1-5; TRBD1 agrees at 7 bases. The CDR3 is 20 residues long. Germline V gene sequence: CDR1 GTSNPN, CDR2 SVGIG (reference sequence). The ends lost 2 bases at V and 1 base at J; junction bases unmatched: 20. This CDR3 reads CAWSYDKPTGLKGSNQPQHF. The CDR3 coding sequence is TGTGCCTGGAGTTACGACAAACCGACAGGGCTTAAAGGGAGCAATCAGCCCCAGCATTTT.

The chain joins TRBV7-6 to TRBJ1-1; D ambiguous. V lost 5 bases and J lost 0, with 7 bases in between. Germline CDR1 SGHVS, CDR2 FNYEAQ. This CDR3 comprises 13 residues. CDR3 sequence reads: CASSQSVNTEAFF. The CDR3 nucleotides read TGTGCCAGCAGCCAGTCAGTGAACACTGAAGCTTTCTTT.

V and J are TRBV7-9 and TRBJ2-7; D is perhaps TRBD1 (7 bases). CDR1 and CDR2 from the germline V gene are SEHNR and FQNEAQ (reference sequence). V was pared by 6 bases and J by 4 bases, with 22 bases between. The CDR3 sequence is 16 residues long. CDR3 DNA sequence: TGTGCCAGCAGTCAAAACAGGGGAGGTAAAGATTACGAGCAGTACGTC. This translates into CASSQNRGGKDYEQYV.

The chain has TRBV18 and TRBJ1-1; 8 nucleotides agree with TRBD1. The CDR3 covers 16 residues. The V and J ends lost 3 bases and 0 bases, in that order; junction bases with no gene match: 6. CDR1 and CDR2 from the germline V gene are KGHSH and LQKENI. The CDR3 DNA reads as TGTGCCAGCTCACCTTTGGGACAGGCTATGAACACTGAAGCTTTCTTT. Protein sequence: CASSPLGQAMNTEAFF.

This clone was seen just once. The chain couples TRBV11-2 to TRBJ2-1, with D perhaps given as TRBD1 or TRBD2 (6 bases each). V lost 1 base and J 3 bases, leaving 13 bases between the germline ends. There are 16 residues in the CDR3. Germline V CDR1 and CDR2: SGHAT, FQNNGV. The CDR3 here is CASSLAFRGRYNEQFF. Here the CDR3 DNA reads TGTGCCAGCAGCTTAGCTTTCCGGGGGCGCTACAATGAGCAGTTCTTC.

The chain couples TRBV2 to TRBJ2-1; D is perhaps TRBD1 (5 bases). This CDR3 region has 12 residues. Trimming removed 9 bases from V and 5 bases from J, with 11 bases in between. Germline V gives CDR1 SNHLY, CDR2 FYNNEI. This CDR3 is CASRQSNNEQFF. The CDR3 DNA sequence: TGTGCCAGTAGACAGTCAAACAATGAGCAGTTCTTC.

The chain has TRBV6-1 and TRBJ2-5; 14 bases are shared with TRBD2. There are 21 residues in the CDR3. Germline V gene data show CDR1 as MNHNS and CDR2 as SASEGT. J lost 1 base, V lost 0 bases, and 13 bases had no gene match. The CDR3 spells CASSEALRRTSGGTAQETQYF. CDR3 in DNA: TGTGCCAGCAGTGAAGCGCTTCGAAGGACTAGCGGGGGGACAGCCCAAGAGACCCAGTACTTC.

V gene TRBV19 combines with J gene TRBJ1-1, with D perhaps matching TRBD1 (5 bases). V gave up 2 bases and J gave up 5 bases, with 12 bases separating them. Germline V CDR1 and CDR2: LNHDA, SQIVND (reference sequence). There are 14 residues in the CDR3. The CDR3 is CASSIKNGGTEAFF. CDR3 sequence (DNA): TGTGCCAGTAGTATAAAAAATGGGGGAACTGAAGCTTTCTTT.

This clone is a singleton in its sample. V and J are TRBV7-9 and TRBJ2-5, with no clear D. Germline V gene sequence: CDR1 SEHNR, CDR2 FQNEAQ (reference sequence). The CDR3 is 13 residues long. The V end lost 0 bases, the J end lost 5 bases, and 7 bases lay between the germline ends. The CDR3 DNA sequence: TGTGCCAGCAGCTTAGCCGGAGTGGAGACCCAGTACTTC. Translated: CASSLAGVETQYF.

The sample holds a few counts of this clone. V and J are TRBV29-1 and TRBJ1-2, with D hard to call. V lost 0 bases to trimming and J lost 4 bases, with 6 bases between them. This CDR3 is built from 12 residues. CDR1 and CDR2 (germline): SQVTM, ANQGSEA. The CDR3 bases are TGCAGCGTTGAAGATCTACGCTATGGCTACACCTTC. It yields the protein CSVEDLRYGYTF.

This chain's CDR3 is CAWDPDRGETEAFF. DNA for the CDR3: TGTGCCTGGGACCCAGACAGGGGAGAGACTGAAGCTTTCTTT. V and J are TRBV30 and TRBJ1-1, with TRBD1 matching over 8 bases. The trim removed 5 bases at V and 5 bases at J, leaving 10 bases unmatched. Germline CDR1 GTSNPN, CDR2 SVGIG (reference sequence). This CDR3 is 14 amino acids long. The whole variable domain, remainder taken from reference TRBV30 and TRBJ1-1, is SQTIHQWPATLVQPVGSPLSLECTVEGTSNPNLYWYRQAAGRGLQLLFYSVGIGQISSEVPQNLSASRPQDRQFILSSKKLLLSDSGFYLCAWDPDRGETEAFFGQGTRLTVV.

The chain uses TRBV10-3 and TRBJ1-1; D unresolved. V was shortened by 3 bases and J by 1 base, with 21 bases between the two germline ends. The CDR3 length is 18 residues. Germline V gives CDR1 ENHRY, CDR2 SYGVKD. CDR3 DNA sequence: TGTGCCATCAGTGATGAGGGTTCGACGGACCGGTGGAACACTGAAGCTTTCTTT. Translation: CAISDEGSTDRWNTEAFF.

This chain connects TRBV7-2 to TRBJ2-3; TRBD2 agrees at 9 bases. V lost 7 bases to trimming and J lost 5 bases; unmatched junction nucleotides: 7. There are 14 residues in the CDR3. CDR1 and CDR2 (germline): SGHTA, FQGNSA. The CDR3 loop reads CASKEGLALDTQYF. The CDR3, as DNA: TGTGCCAGCAAGGAGGGACTAGCACTAGATACGCAGTATTTT.

J is TRBJ2-4 and V is TRBV30; no firm D call. V lost 2 bases, J lost 2 bases, and 19 bases lay in between. The CDR3 sequence is 17 residues long. Germline CDR1 is GTSNPN and CDR2 is SVGIG (reference sequence). CDR3: CAWSRDAGIISKNIQYF. Here the CDR3 DNA reads TGTGCCTGGAGTCGAGACGCAGGAATTATCTCCAAAAACATTCAGTACTTC.

The chain uses TRBV2 and TRBJ2-1; D might be TRBD2 (5 bases). CDR3 size: 16 residues. Deletions cut 7 bases from V and 4 bases from J, with 20 bases between. CDR1 is SNHLY and CDR2 is FYNNEI in the germline V gene. Here the CDR3 DNA reads TGTGCCAGCACCCGACCCGCCGGGGTGAGATACAATGAGCAGTTCTTC. Translating gives CASTRPAGVRYNEQFF.

The chain employs TRBV7-9 and TRBJ2-5; 7 nucleotides agree with TRBD1. Germline assignment: CDR1 SEHNR and CDR2 FQNEAQ (reference sequence). The CDR3 runs 15 residues. Losses at the gene ends were 4 bases for V and 5 bases for J; bases not matched to a gene: 10. CDR3 loop: CASSSSTGMPETQYF. CDR3 nucleotides: TGTGCCAGCAGCTCCTCGACAGGGATGCCGGAGACCCAGTACTTC.

J is TRBJ1-1 and V is TRBV11-2; 8 bases are a match to TRBD1. Trimming removed 0 bases from V and 3 bases from J; junction bases left unmatched: 6. This CDR3 is 16 amino acids long. Germline CDR1 is SGHAT and CDR2 is FQNNGV. CDR3 in DNA: TGTGCCAGCAGCTTAGATCCCGGACAGGGTGACACTGAAGCTTTCTTT. Protein product: CASSLDPGQGDTEAFF.

The chain is built from TRBV4-2 and TRBJ2-7, with 8 bases identical to TRBD2. The CDR3 runs to 14 residues. Germline V gene lookup returns CDR1 LGHNA and CDR2 YNFKEQ. The V segment lost 4 bases and the J segment 7 bases; nucleotides outside the gene matches: 9. The CDR3 loop is CASSRERGTGEQYF. CDR3 in DNA: TGTGCCAGCAGCCGAGAGCGGGGGACTGGTGAGCAGTACTTC.

This clone was counted once. The chain recombines TRBV5-1 with TRBJ1-4; no firm D call. The CDR3 contains 14 residues. V was cut by 3 bases and J by 8 bases, with 14 bases left in between. CDR1 is SGHRS, CDR2 YFSETQ, per germline. CDR3 residues: CASSSPGLGEKLFF. The CDR3 region has the DNA TGCGCCAGCAGCTCCCCGGGTCTCGGGGAAAAACTGTTTTTT.

Of note for this clone: The junction and the germline gene differ at one end; a read error may be behind it. The chain is built from TRBV2 and TRBJ2-5; 8 nucleotides line up with TRBD2. This CDR3 spans 11 amino acids. Germline CDR1 and CDR2: SNHLY and FYNNEI. CDR3 residues: CGGAVEETQYF. DNA for the CDR3: TGCGGGGGGGCCGTTGAAGAGACCCAGTACTTC.

V usage is TRBV6-1 and J usage is TRBJ2-2; D is possibly TRBD2 (7 bases). The CDR3 has 17 residues. CDR1 is MNHNS and CDR2 is SASEGT in the germline V gene. Trimming left V 3 bases short and J 0 bases short, with 14 bases between. The CDR3 here is CASSEHREGSNTGELFF. In DNA, the CDR3 is TGTGCCAGCAGTGAGCACAGGGAGGGGTCGAACACCGGGGAGCTGTTTTTT.

This clone was found once. The rearrangement joins TRBV2 to TRBJ1-5; perhaps TRBD1 as D (5 bases). The length of the CDR3 is 12 residues. V lost 8 bases and J 4 bases, leaving 9 bases between the germline ends. CDR1 and CDR2 from the germline V gene are SNHLY and FYNNEI. The CDR3 spells CASGGGNQPQHF. The CDR3 DNA is TGTGCCAGCGGCGGGGGGAATCAGCCCCAGCATTTT.

This clone appeared once. V and J are TRBV7-9 and TRBJ1-1; D perhaps matches TRBD1 (6 bases). The V end was cut by 5 bases, the J end by 1 base, with 11 bases between. This CDR3 contains 14 residues. Germline lookup yields CDR1 SEHNR and CDR2 FQNEAQ (reference sequence). The CDR3 sequence is CASSVTGANTEAFF. The DNA of the CDR3 is TGTGCCAGCAGCGTGACAGGAGCGAACACTGAAGCTTTCTTT.

This clone was observed a handful of times. V and J are TRBV30 and TRBJ1-1; no reliable D call. Germline-derived CDR1 and CDR2 are GTSNPN and SVGIG (reference sequence). This CDR3 comprises 14 residues. V shed 3 bases and J shed 0 bases, with 11 bases lying between them. The CDR3 DNA reads as TGTGCCTGGAGACCGGACGGAATGAACACTGAAGCTTTCTTT. This translates into CAWRPDGMNTEAFF.